This T cell receptor (beta chain) was found in a study of T-cell memory formation after mild COVID-19. On the study more broadly: Clusters were largely donor specific.

This clonotype was counted between two and nine times. Its target is not known. Findings and caveats of the study: CD4/CD8 balance characterized clones contracting day 15 to 85, and CD4+ skew characterized later expanders. Within pre-infection memory, some responding clones were found, suggesting cross-reactive memory joined.

Germline V gene data show CDR1 as MGHRA and CDR2 as YSYEKL. The V and J ends lost 5 bases and 5 bases respectively, with 12 bases between them. The CDR3 runs to 13 residues. A 5'RACE reaction primed in the constant segment made cDNA libraries of TCR alpha and TCR beta, and these carried sample barcodes and UMIs. TCRdb passed the 5' RACE reads through MiXCR, listing each CDR3 protein once. The data show 550,000 to 650,000 distinct CDR3 sequences, 17% seen once. The receptor's source is an adult woman who had mild COVID-19 (a few samples of this study predate the infection). Cell type and time point are not known. The chain couples TRBV4-1 to TRBJ2-5; the D is unclear. The sequencing input was PBMCs or a T cell subset sorted from them (not recorded which). CDR3 protein: CASSTARWETQYF. The CDR3 region has the DNA TGCGCCAGCAGCACCGCTAGGTGGGAGACCCAGTACTTC.